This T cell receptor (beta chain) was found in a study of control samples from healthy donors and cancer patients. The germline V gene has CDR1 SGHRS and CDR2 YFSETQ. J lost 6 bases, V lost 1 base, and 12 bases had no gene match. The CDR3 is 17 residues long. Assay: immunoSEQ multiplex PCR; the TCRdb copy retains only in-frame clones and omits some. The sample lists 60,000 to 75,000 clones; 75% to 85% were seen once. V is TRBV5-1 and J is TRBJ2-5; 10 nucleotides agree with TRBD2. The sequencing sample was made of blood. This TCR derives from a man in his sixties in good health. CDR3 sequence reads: CASSLTSGTRLQQTQYF. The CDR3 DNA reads TGCGCCAGCAGCTTGACTAGCGGGACCAGACTTCAACAGACCCAGTACTTC.